The 21 T cell receptor beta chains given below trace back to one sample, sequenced in a study of OX40 agonist ivuxolimab in advanced cancers. The protocol was immunoSEQ multiplex PCR, while the TCRdb copy is restricted to in-frame clones and leaves out a portion. The sample holds 60,000 or so clones; roughly 84% are singletons and the top ten take approximately 4.5%. Sequencing was performed on CD4+ or CD8+ T cells sorted from blood, taken in a trial of the OX40 agonist ivuxolimab. These receptors all stem from an adult with an advanced solid tumor such as melanoma, head and neck, liver or kidney cancer.

V usage is TRBV29-1 and J usage is TRBJ2-7; the match to TRBD1 covers 10 bases. CDR1 SQVTM and CDR2 ANQGSEA come from the germline V gene. The length of the CDR3 is 12 residues. V dropped 6 bases and J dropped 11; count of bases not matched to a gene: 10. DNA of the CDR3: TGCAGCGTCCAATCGGGACAGGGGAGGGAGTACTTC. Translation: CSVQSGQGREYF.

The V call is TRBV7-2, the J call TRBJ2-1, with D tentatively TRBD1 (6 bases). CDR3 size: 14 residues. Germline-derived CDR1 and CDR2 are SGHTA and FQGNSA. V was pared by 2 bases and J by 4 bases, with 9 bases between. The CDR3, as DNA: TGTGCCAGCAGCTTATCTCAGGGGTACAATGAGCAGTTCTTC. Protein: CASSLSQGYNEQFF.

V usage is TRBV19 and J usage is TRBJ2-1; TRBD2 agrees at 8 bases. This CDR3 is built from 16 residues. V shed 3 bases, J shed 3 bases, and the junction held 7 bases outside the gene matches. Per the germline V gene, CDR1 is LNHDA and CDR2 is SQIVND (reference sequence). In DNA form, the CDR3 reads TGTGCCAGTAGTATGCTGGGACTAGAGATCTACAATGAGCAGTTCTTC. Amino acids: CASSMLGLEIYNEQFF.

The chain combines TRBV11-2 with TRBJ2-3; D perhaps matches TRBD2 (6 bases). Germline CDR1 reads SGHAT; CDR2 reads FQNNGV. The CDR3 spans 15 residues. V lost 5 bases and J lost 4, with 16 bases in between. CDR3 amino acids: CASSLIGGVADTQYF. The DNA for the CDR3 is TGTGCCAGCAGCCTAATCGGGGGAGTCGCAGATACGCAGTATTTT.

This chain joins TRBV6-6 and TRBJ2-3; weak D call: TRBD1 (6 bases). Germline-derived CDR1 and CDR2 are MNHNY and SVGAGI (reference sequence). The CDR3 loop spans 14 amino acids. Trimming cost V 6 bases and J 5 bases, with 15 bases left between them. CDR3 in DNA: TGTGCCAGCAGGAACACCCCCAGGGGAGATACGCAGTATTTT. It codes for CASRNTPRGDTQYF.

The CDR3 sequence: CASSPLLGNTIYF. CDR3 coding DNA: TGTGCCAGTAGTCCCCTACTTGGAAACACCATATATTTT. This chain links TRBV19 with TRBJ1-3; D remains unclear. The CDR3 is made up of 13 amino acids. Germline V CDR1 and CDR2: LNHDA, SQIVND (reference sequence). V was cut by 5 bases and J by 3 bases, with 8 bases left in between.

This rearrangement joins TRBV19 to TRBJ2-2; no reliable D call. This CDR3 is 14 amino acids long. CDR1 and CDR2 (germline): LNHDA, SQIVND (reference sequence). Trimming took off 9 bases at V and 3 bases at J, with 14 bases between the two ends. The CDR3 region has the DNA TGTGCCAGCCTAAAAACGAGTCACACCGGGGAGCTGTTTTTT. It is translated as CASLKTSHTGELFF.

The V and J genes are TRBV9 and TRBJ1-4, with 7 bases lining up with TRBD1. The CDR3 has 14 residues. Unmatched junction bases numbered 3, after V lost 0 bases and J lost 7 bases. The germline V gene encodes CDR1 SGDLS and CDR2 YYNGEE. For the CDR3, the DNA is TGTGCCAGCAGCGTAGGACAGGGAGGTGAAAAACTGTTTTTT. Its protein is CASSVGQGGEKLFF.

This sequence joins TRBV4-1 and TRBJ2-2; the D is unclear. The CDR3 extends over 12 amino acids. CDR1 is MGHRA, CDR2 YSYEKL, per germline. V was shortened by 1 base and J by 7 bases, with 4 bases between the two germline ends. The CDR3, as DNA: TGCGCCAGCAGCCAAGTCATCGGGGAGCTGTTTTTT. Translating gives CASSQVIGELFF.

This clone is deemed medium-sized. This chain connects TRBV11-3 to TRBJ2-7, with D hard to call. Trimming shortened V by 3 bases and J by 4 bases, and 7 bases separated the two germline ends. This CDR3 comprises 12 residues. Germline V CDR1 and CDR2: SGHNT, YENEEA. The CDR3 nucleotides read TGTGCCAGCAGCTTCGGGTTTTACGAGCAGTACTTC. It yields the protein CASSFGFYEQYF.

The V and J genes are TRBV7-2 and TRBJ2-1, with TRBD2 matching over 7 bases. The CDR3 is 15 amino acids. V shed 1 base, J shed 10 bases, and the junction held 10 bases outside the gene matches. Germline lookup yields CDR1 SGHTA and CDR2 FQGNSA. Written as DNA, the CDR3 is TGTGCCAGCAGCTTAGGAACAGCGGGGCAACTGGAGCAGTTCTTC. Residues: CASSLGTAGQLEQFF.

The chain employs TRBV7-9 and TRBJ2-7, with D perhaps matching TRBD1 or TRBD2 (5 bases each). The CDR3 has 17 amino acids. Looked up from germline, CDR1 is SEHNR and CDR2 is FQNEAQ (reference sequence). Trimming cost V 5 bases and J 0 bases, with 20 bases left between them. This chain's CDR3 is CASSPLGSGTASYEQYF. CDR3 sequence (DNA): TGTGCCAGCAGCCCACTGGGATCCGGGACGGCCTCCTACGAGCAGTACTTC. Using reference TRBV7-9 and TRBJ2-7 for the parts outside the CDR3, the full variable domain is DTGVSQNPRHKITKRGQNVTFRCDPISEHNRLYWYRQTLGQGPEFLTYFQNEAQLEKSRLLSDRFSAERPKGSFSTLEIQRTEQGDSAMYLCASSPLGSGTASYEQYFGPGTRLTVT.

The rearrangement links TRBV5-1 to TRBJ2-2; TRBD1 is a possible D gene (5 bases). Germline loops: CDR1 SGHRS, CDR2 YFSETQ. This CDR3 is built from 16 residues. Deletions cut 0 bases from V and 1 base from J, with 10 bases between. The CDR3 region is CASSLEGALNTGELFF. DNA for the CDR3: TGCGCCAGCAGCTTGGAAGGGGCTCTGAACACCGGGGAGCTGTTTTTT.

This chain links TRBV7-9 with TRBJ2-1, with 16 bases identical to TRBD2. J was trimmed by 9 bases and V by 4 bases; bases with no gene match: 6. Germline-derived CDR1 and CDR2 are SEHNR and FQNEAQ (reference sequence). The CDR3 contains 16 residues. CDR3 loop: CASSSPGLAGGVEQFF. The CDR3 region has the DNA TGTGCCAGCAGCTCTCCGGGACTAGCGGGAGGGGTTGAGCAGTTCTTC.

The rearrangement uses TRBV6-1 and TRBJ1-4; TRBD1 might be the D (5 bases). Trimming stripped 6 bases from V and 5 bases from J, with 13 bases between. CDR1 is MNHNS and CDR2 is SASEGT in the germline V gene. The CDR3 totals 14 residues. CDR3 coding DNA: TGTGCCAGCAGAGTGGGACTCTGGAATGAAAAACTGTTTTTT. Translated, it gives CASRVGLWNEKLFF.

The V and J genes are TRBV7-3 and TRBJ2-1; 7 bases agree with TRBD2. The CDR3 runs to 14 residues. J gave up 8 bases and V 6 bases, and 10 bases lay outside the gene matches. CDR1 is SGHTA and CDR2 is FQGTGA in the germline V gene. CDR3 sequence: CASSSTGGGDEQFF. The CDR3 DNA sequence: TGTGCCAGCAGTTCAACGGGAGGAGGGGATGAGCAGTTCTTC.

The chain joins TRBV5-6 to TRBJ2-7; 10 bases fit TRBD1. The CDR3 has 14 residues. V lost 2 bases, J lost 4 bases, and 3 bases stayed unmatched. CDR1 is SGHDT and CDR2 is YYEEEE in the germline V gene. CDR3 sequence reads: CASSLPGQGYEQYF. In DNA form, the CDR3 reads TGTGCCAGCAGCTTACCGGGACAGGGGTACGAGCAGTACTTC. The entire variable domain, with the rest obtained from reference TRBV5-6 and TRBJ2-7, is as follows: DAGVTQSPTHLIKTRGQQVTLRCSPKSGHDTVSWYQQALGQGPQFIFQYYEEEERQRGNFPDRFSGHQFPNYSSELNVNALLLGDSALYLCASSLPGQGYEQYFGPGTRLTVT.

This chain joins TRBV6-5 and TRBJ2-3; D possibly corresponds to TRBD2 (6 bases). Trimming pared 2 bases from V and 0 bases from J, leaving 9 bases between. Germline V gives CDR1 MNHEY, CDR2 SVGAGI. The CDR3 consists of 15 residues. CDR3 sequence (DNA): TGTGCCAGCAGTTACGACGGGACTAGCACAGATACGCAGTATTTT. Residues: CASSYDGTSTDTQYF.

On this clone: In the same sample, other DNA sequences code for this CDR3. The chain couples TRBV9 to TRBJ2-3, with TRBD2 identical over 7 bases. The CDR3 has 13 amino acids. J lost 4 bases, V lost 2 bases, and 1 base had no gene match. Per the germline V gene, CDR1 is SGDLS and CDR2 is YYNGEE. This CDR3 is CASSVTSADTQYF. The CDR3 nucleotides read TGTGCCAGCAGCGTTACTAGCGCAGATACGCAGTATTTT. The whole variable domain, remainder taken from reference TRBV9 and TRBJ2-3, is DSGVTQTPKHLITATGQRVTLRCSPRSGDLSVYWYQQSLDQGLQFLIQYYNGEERAKGNILERFSAQQFPDLHSELNLSSLELGDSALYFCASSVTSADTQYFGPGTRLTVL.

The chain is built from TRBV6-1 and TRBJ2-1; D perhaps matches TRBD1 (6 bases). Germline values: CDR1 MNHNS, CDR2 SASEGT. With 6 bases removed from V and 5 bases from J, the gap between germline ends came to 17 bases. This CDR3 is built from 15 residues. The CDR3 DNA sequence: TGTGCCAGCAGAATTGGTTCAGGGGATCACAATGAGCAGTTCTTC. Its protein product is CASRIGSGDHNEQFF.

The rearrangement uses TRBV21-1 and TRBJ2-1; the table's D call, TRBD1, has no DNA check behind it. TRBV21-1 is described as a pseudogene. The CDR3 is 17 residues long. The CDR3 sequence: CASSKALLGQGINEQFF. The CDR3 region has the DNA TGTGCCAGCAGCAAAGCGCTTTTAGGCCAGGGAATTAATGAGCAGTTCTTC.